The rows below give T cell receptor beta chains drawn from one sample of a study of shared clonotypes between healthy human individuals. TCRdb keeps only in-frame clones here, not all; method: immunoSEQ multiplex PCR. The sample lists some 490,000 clones, 81% occurring once. Sequencing used PBMCs. All receptors derive from a woman in her 40s in good health. Some clones in this sample may be carry-over from other donors' samples. Each CDR3 is given with its conserved first and last residue.

J | V | CDR3
TRBJ1-1 | TRBV6-5 | CASGTHRGGRTEAFF
TRBJ2-2 | TRBV19 | CASSLGGLAGGTGELFF
TRBJ2-1 | TRBV2 | CASSEFLAGDEQFF
TRBJ2-3 | TRBV7-7 | CASSPGYGSTDTQYF
TRBJ2-4 | TRBV18 | CASSPGNLNIQYF
TRBJ2-1 | TRBV29-1 | CSVGQGARSSYNEQFF
TRBJ2-3 | TRBV11-2 | CASSLVEAVTQYF
TRBJ2-5 | TRBV18 | CASSPEQAGMSETQYF
TRBJ2-7 | TRBV6-6 | CASSSSSGSSYEQYF
NA | TRBV14 | CASSLDRGSSYEQYF
TRBJ1-2 | TRBV7-9 | CASSLGPQNYGYTF
TRBJ2-7 | TRBV28 | CASSLRTGRDYEQYF
TRBJ2-6 | TRBV7-3 | CASSPGGPLVLGANVLTF
TRBJ2-7 | TRBV28 | CASRRQGISYEQYF
TRBJ1-2 | TRBV20-1 | CSAGQRYGYTF
TRBJ2-1 | TRBV10-3 | CAISASSGRLDEQFF
TRBJ2-6 | TRBV4-1 | CASSPAGGRSGANVLTF
TRBJ2-2 | TRBV5-6 | CASSLYAVTIGELFF
TRBJ2-7 | TRBV19 | CASSGGFSPYEQYF
TRBJ1-3 | TRBV9 | CASSVRGQRNTIYF
TRBJ2-3 | TRBV30 | CAWSDNTDTQYF
TRBJ2-6 | TRBV18 | CASSPSGGAGANVLTF
TRBJ2-7 | TRBV19 | CASTGTVKKNYEQYF
NA | TRBV7-2 | CASSRGGGRTYEQYF
TRBJ1-1 | TRBV28 | CASSPGTELNTEAFF
TRBJ2-5 | TRBV15 | CATSRRGATPYQETQYF
TRBJ2-3 | TRBV5-6 | CASSVDVTDTQYF
TRBJ2-3 | TRBV28 | CASSLRVTSSLTDTQYF
TRBJ2-7 | TRBV7-3 | CASSFGPTYEQYF
TRBJ2-4 | TRBV11-2 | CASSLGLQNIQYF
NA | TRBV5-1 | CASSFQETQYF
TRBJ2-3 | TRBV5-1 | CASSLEARESDTQYF
TRBJ2-7 | TRBV11-2 | CASRSPGLALSYEQYF
TRBJ2-3 | TRBV5-1 | CASSLAGQITDTQYF
TRBJ2-2 | TRBV9 | CASSVGTGNTGELFF
TRBJ1-4 | TRBV11-2 | CASSLLGQGGEKLFF
TRBJ2-1 | TRBV9 | CASSVDRGSYNEQFF
TRBJ2-3 | TRBV6-1 | CASSVTTGTGSTDTQYF
TRBJ2-2 | TRBV6-1 | CASGRDRGTAGELFF
TRBJ2-3 | TRBV9 | CASSVGADSSTDTQYF
TRBJ2-5 | TRBV28 | CASSLAGAGAGLAETQYF
TRBJ2-7 | TRBV15 | CATSRSRDRPLEQYF
TRBJ2-7 | TRBV18 | CASSPPPTPYEQYF
TRBJ2-4 | TRBV4-2 | CASSQRGAKNIQYF
TRBJ2-3 | TRBV10-3 | CAINDYGTGTDTQYF
TRBJ1-1 | TRBV19 | CASSMRTGWENTEAFF
TRBJ2-5 | TRBV2 | CASEGGMRQETQYF
TRBJ2-3 | TRBV10-3 | CAIGGTGVADTQYF
TRBJ1-3 | TRBV5-1 | CASSLYRQGSGNTIYF
TRBJ2-7 | TRBV11-3 | CASSLDTDYEQYF